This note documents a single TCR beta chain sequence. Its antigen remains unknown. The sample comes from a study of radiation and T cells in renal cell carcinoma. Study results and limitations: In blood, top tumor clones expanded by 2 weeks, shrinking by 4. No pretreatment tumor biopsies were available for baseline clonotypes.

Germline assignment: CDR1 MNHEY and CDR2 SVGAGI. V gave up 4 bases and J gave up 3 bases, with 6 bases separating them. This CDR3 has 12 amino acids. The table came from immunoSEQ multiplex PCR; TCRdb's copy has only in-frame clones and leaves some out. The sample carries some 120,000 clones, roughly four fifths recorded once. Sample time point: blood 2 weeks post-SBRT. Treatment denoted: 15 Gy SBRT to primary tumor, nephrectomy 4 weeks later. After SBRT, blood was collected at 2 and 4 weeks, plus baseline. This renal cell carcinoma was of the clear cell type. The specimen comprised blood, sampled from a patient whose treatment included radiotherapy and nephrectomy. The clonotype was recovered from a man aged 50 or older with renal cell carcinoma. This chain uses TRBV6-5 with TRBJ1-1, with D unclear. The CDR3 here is CASSSRDTEAFF. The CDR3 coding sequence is TGTGCCAGCAGTTCCCGGGACACTGAAGCTTTCTTT.